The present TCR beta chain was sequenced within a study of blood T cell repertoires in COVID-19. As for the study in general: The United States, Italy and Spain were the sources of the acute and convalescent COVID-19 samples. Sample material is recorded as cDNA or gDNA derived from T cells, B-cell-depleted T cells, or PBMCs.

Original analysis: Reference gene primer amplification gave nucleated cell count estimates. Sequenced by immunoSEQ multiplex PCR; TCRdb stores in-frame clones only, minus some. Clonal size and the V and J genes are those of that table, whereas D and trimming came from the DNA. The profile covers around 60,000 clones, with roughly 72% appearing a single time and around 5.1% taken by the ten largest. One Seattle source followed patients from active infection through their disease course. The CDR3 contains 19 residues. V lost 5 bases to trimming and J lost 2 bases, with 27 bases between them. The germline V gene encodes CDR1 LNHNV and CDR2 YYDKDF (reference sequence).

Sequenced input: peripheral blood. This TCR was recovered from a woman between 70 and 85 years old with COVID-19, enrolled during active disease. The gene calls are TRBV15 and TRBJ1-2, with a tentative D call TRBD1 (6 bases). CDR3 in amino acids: CATSGRGWGQPSVNYGYTF. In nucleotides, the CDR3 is TGTGCCACCAGCGGAAGAGGGTGGGGACAACCCTCGGTAAACTATGGCTACACCTTC.